Listed here are 16 T cell receptor beta chains from one sample, sequenced in a study of blood T cell repertoires in COVID-19. TCRdb's table, derived via immunoSEQ multiplex PCR, lists solely in-frame clones and lacks some. This table has some 130,000 clones, roughly 89% appearing once. Sequenced input: PBMCs or T cells enriched from blood (not recorded which). The source is a man aged 45-65 years who had recovered from COVID-19.

This clone has just one count. This sequence joins TRBV5-4 and TRBJ2-2; no definite D call. This CDR3 is built from 14 residues. The V gene lost 4 bases and the J gene lost 1 base, with 8 bases spanning the gap. Per germline, CDR1 SGHNT and CDR2 YYREEE (reference sequence). In nucleotides, the CDR3 is TGTGCCAGCAGCCTGCAGGTGAACACCGGGGAGCTGTTTTTT. As protein: CASSLQVNTGELFF.

The sample holds a few counts of this clone. This chain uses TRBV3-1 (or the pseudogene TRBV3-2) with TRBJ1-6, with 7 bases identical to TRBD1. V lost 0 bases and J lost 6; bases outside the gene matches: 17. This CDR3 has 20 residues. CDR1 and CDR2 (germline): LGHDT, YNNKEL (reference sequence). CDR3 residues: CASSQDLPRGNLYLNSPLHF. In DNA form, the CDR3 reads TGTGCCAGCAGCCAAGATCTCCCCAGGGGGAATTTATACCTTAATTCACCCCTCCACTTT.

The chain joins TRBV7-9 to TRBJ1-6; weak D call: TRBD1 (6 bases). This CDR3 has 13 residues. V was trimmed by 2 bases and J by 7 bases, leaving 6 bases between them. CDR1 is SEHNR and CDR2 is FQNEAQ in the germline V gene (reference sequence). The CDR3 nucleotides are TGTGCCAGCAGCTTAACAGGGAATTCACCCCTCCACTTT. It translates to CASSLTGNSPLHF.

This chain uses TRBV2 with TRBJ1-5; possible D gene TRBD1, 6 bases. The CDR3 totals 14 residues. CDR1 is SNHLY, CDR2 FYNNEI, per germline. Deletions cut 2 bases from V and 6 bases from J, with 11 bases between. CDR3 DNA sequence: TGTGCCAGCAGTGAACTTTCAGGGGTTCAGCCCCAGCATTTT. Protein: CASSELSGVQPQHF.

The gene calls are TRBV13 and TRBJ2-1, with D possibly being TRBD1 (5 bases). Germline lookup yields CDR1 PRHDT and CDR2 FYEKMQ (reference sequence). Trimming removed 5 bases at V and 7 bases at J, with 21 bases between. The CDR3 is 16 residues long. CDR3 in amino acids: CASSDTGTLLLNEQFF. CDR3 nucleotides: TGTGCCAGCAGCGACACAGGTACCCTCTTGTTGAATGAGCAGTTCTTC.

The CDR3, as DNA: TGTGCCAGCAGCCCACCGGGACAGGGGATACGGGCCCAGCATTTT. Translation gives CASSPPGQGIRAQHF. The chain carries TRBV28 and TRBJ1-5, with 10 bases aligning to TRBD1. CDR1 is MDHEN, CDR2 SYDVKM, per germline. Germline trimming cut 6 bases from V and 11 bases from J; bases unmatched to any gene: 13. The CDR3 contains 15 residues.

The chain recombines TRBV6-5 with TRBJ2-2; D is unresolved. Trimming took 6 bases from V and 1 from J, leaving 12 bases between them. The CDR3 has 15 residues. Germline V gene lookup returns CDR1 MNHEY and CDR2 SVGAGI. DNA for the CDR3: TGTGCCAGCAGGCTAACGGTGCAGAACACCGGGGAGCTGTTTTTT. Amino acid sequence: CASRLTVQNTGELFF.

The chain uses TRBV21-1 and TRBJ2-7; the listed D gene, TRBD2, was not tested against the DNA. TRBV21-1 represents a pseudogene. The CDR3 sequence is 14 residues long. CDR3 in amino acids: CASIAGSGGYEQYV. CDR3 nucleotides: TGTGCCAGCATAGCGGGGTCGGGAGGCTACGAGCAGTACGTC.

The chain combines TRBV4-2 with TRBJ2-3, with 14 bases aligning to TRBD2. The CDR3 totals 15 residues. J lost 4 bases, V lost 4 bases, and 1 base had no gene match. From germline, CDR1 is LGHNA and CDR2 YNFKEQ. In DNA form, the CDR3 reads TGTGCCAGCAGCCCGACTAGCGGGGGGGCAGATACGCAGTATTTT. This translates into CASSPTSGGADTQYF.

This clone has more than one count but fewer than ten. This rearrangement joins TRBV5-4 to TRBJ2-2; 15 bases align to TRBD2. Germline V lookup: CDR1 SGHNT, CDR2 YYREEE (reference sequence). This CDR3 is built from 17 residues. V gave up 2 bases and J gave up 6 bases; unmatched junction bases: 5. In DNA, the CDR3 is TGTGCCAGCAGCTTTGGACTAGCGGGAGGGCCCTCCGGGGAGCTGTTTTTT. This sequence encodes CASSFGLAGGPSGELFF.

This rearrangement joins TRBV19 to TRBJ1-5, with D possibly TRBD1 on 5 matching bases. The V gene lost 6 bases and the J gene lost 4 bases, with 7 bases spanning the gap. In germline, CDR1 is LNHDA, CDR2 SQIVND (reference sequence). CDR3 size: 12 residues. This CDR3 is CASSRGNQPQHF. The DNA of the CDR3 is TGTGCCAGTAGCCGGGGGAATCAGCCCCAGCATTTT. Supplemented by reference TRBV19 and TRBJ1-5, the full variable domain reads DGGITQSPKYLFRKEGQNVTLSCEQNLNHDAMYWYRQDPGQGLRLIYYSQIVNDFQKGDIAEGYSVSREKKESFPLTVTSAQKNPTAFYLCASSRGNQPQHFGDGTRLSIL.

The chain employs TRBV24-1 and TRBJ2-7; 9 bases agree with TRBD1. Germline trimming cut 6 bases from V and 6 bases from J; bases unmatched to any gene: 5. The CDR3 contains 13 residues. CDR1 is KGHDR, CDR2 SFDVKD, per germline. CDR3 in amino acids: CATSTGGFIEQYF. The CDR3 DNA reads TGTGCCACCAGTACAGGGGGCTTTATCGAGCAGTACTTC.

The sample holds one count of this clone. V is TRBV6-2 or TRBV6-3 and J is TRBJ2-5; 9 bases fit TRBD2. V shed 3 bases, J shed 5 bases, and the junction held 10 bases outside the gene matches. Germline lookup yields CDR1 MNHEY and CDR2 SVGEGT. The CDR3 covers 16 residues. The CDR3 DNA sequence: TGTGCCAGCAGTTATCCAGGTGGTAGCGGGAGTGAGACCCAGTACTTC. Translating gives CASSYPGGSGSETQYF.

The chain uses TRBV14 and TRBJ2-1, with 7 bases identical to TRBD2. Germline V lookup: CDR1 SGHDN, CDR2 FVKESK. This CDR3 spans 16 amino acids. V shed 0 bases and J 5 bases; nucleotides not matched to a gene: 7. Here the CDR3 DNA reads TGTGCCAGCAGCCAAGATTGGGGGAGGGTTAACAATGAGCAGTTCTTC. It translates to CASSQDWGRVNNEQFF.

The chain carries TRBV24-1 and TRBJ1-2; no reliable D call. This CDR3 is built from 13 residues. V was trimmed by 2 bases and J by 4 bases, leaving 7 bases between them. Germline V gene lookup returns CDR1 KGHDR and CDR2 SFDVKD. CDR3: CATSDSGLYGYTF. The CDR3 DNA reads TGTGCCACCAGTGATTCTGGCCTCTATGGCTACACCTTC.

The CDR3 DNA reads TGCGCCAGCAGTGACCCCGGGATCGAAAGCACAGATACGCAGTATTTT. It translates to CASSDPGIESTDTQYF. The rearrangement uses TRBV10-1 and TRBJ2-3; weak D call: TRBD2 (5 bases). With 3 bases removed from V and 0 bases from J, the gap between germline ends came to 13 bases. The germline V gene encodes CDR1 WNHNN and CDR2 SYGVQD (reference sequence). The CDR3 loop spans 16 amino acids.